Many counts were recorded for the clone carrying this TCR beta chain. The antigen is undetermined. A TCRbeta library incorporating unique molecular identifiers was prepared. MiXCR was run by TCRdb on the PCR reads, yielding one entry per CDR3 protein. This table holds roughly 8,100 distinct CDR3 sequences, about 13% found once. The data were taken from a study of T-cell reconstitution after alpha-beta-depleted transplantation in children. Study-wide points: By one year post-transplant, T-cell counts and diversity largely arose from T cells that were newly produced. Some patients owed their high day-60 TCRbeta diversity to surviving recipient T cells and thymic progenitors. The study reportedly traced alpha-beta T cells about two months after transplant to several hundred expanded graft clones.

The source of this sequence is a patient aged 2-15 years who had a stem cell transplant for inherited bone marrow failure, so the T cells may come from the graft donor. This specimen was PBMCs, mostly from graft donor cells, taken 60 days after TCRalphabeta/CD19-depleted stem cell transplant.

The CDR3 DNA is TGTGCCAGCAGCTTAATGGGGGGCAATGAGCAGTTCTTC. This codes for CASSLMGGNEQFF. V usage is TRBV7-8 and J usage is TRBJ2-1; the D gene is possibly TRBD2 (6 bases). CDR3 length equals 13 residues. Trimming removed 2 bases at V and 6 bases at J, with 8 bases between. Germline CDR1 SGHVS, CDR2 FQNEAQ.